The sequence of this T cell receptor (beta chain) was determined in a study of T cells in localized non-small cell lung cancer. TCRdb keeps only in-frame clones here, not all; method: immunoSEQ multiplex PCR. Among about 59,000 clones listed, approximately 90% were seen once. Points from the study as a whole: Longer overall survival was associated with a higher density of T cells in the blood. Tumor showed lower T cell clonality than uninvolved adjacent lung, where it was highest. Researchers found a median approximately 53 of the top 100 tumor clones in adjacent lung. Sequencing covered just one tumor region, so heterogeneity cannot be ruled out.

The germline V and J ends were trimmed by 0 bases and 4 bases, with 13 bases remaining between them. Germline loops: CDR1 SGHRS, CDR2 YFSETQ. This CDR3 is 15 amino acids long. A word on this clone: Its antigen is not known.

Sequences were derived from peripheral blood, sampled before any cancer treatment. V gene TRBV5-1 combines with J gene TRBJ1-1, with D uncertain. The receptor's source is a man between 40 and 70 years old with stage I squamous cell lung carcinoma. DNA for the CDR3: TGCGCCAGCAGCTTGGGGCCGGTTGGTAGCACTGAAGCTTTCTTT. It is translated as CASSLGPVGSTEAFF.